This TCR beta chain comes out of a study of cytomegalovirus exposure and HLA in healthy donors. General study points: Some TCR beta chains (164 of them) were listed as cytomegalovirus-associated.

Comments on this clone: Its target is unknown.

TCRdb keeps only in-frame clones here, not all; method: immunoSEQ multiplex PCR. The sample lists 59,000 or so clones; roughly 87% were seen once. This TCR was recovered from a young woman in good health and CMV-seronegative. The sequencing input was PBMCs.

The CDR3 loop is CASRSPGDTGELFF. DNA for the CDR3: TGTGCCAGTAGAAGTCCGGGGGACACCGGGGAGCTGTTTTTT. J is TRBJ2-2 and V is TRBV19, with TRBD2 as a possible D gene (6 bases). CDR1 and CDR2 from the germline V gene are LNHDA and SQIVND (reference sequence). Trimming stripped 6 bases from V and 3 bases from J, with 11 bases between. There are 14 residues in the CDR3.